This passage covers 6 T cell receptor beta chains from one sample sequenced in a study of T cell responses to AZD1222 COVID-19 vaccine. Method: immunoSEQ multiplex PCR; TCRdb's copy keeps in-frame clones and lacks some. The table lists fewer than 150,000 clones, over 85% of them singletons. The starting material was peripheral blood, obtained on day 0 of AZD1222 vaccination. These receptors all stem from an adult in good health.

V and J are TRBV19 and TRBJ1-3; 8 bases map to TRBD1. Germline loops: CDR1 LNHDA, CDR2 SQIVND (reference sequence). Trimming removed 5 bases from V and 3 bases from J; junction bases left unmatched: 6. The length of the CDR3 is 15 residues. This CDR3 is CASSVDRERGNTIYF. CDR3 in DNA: TGTGCCAGTAGTGTGGACAGGGAGCGTGGAAACACCATATATTTT.

This clone was seen only once. The chain is built from TRBV11-2 and TRBJ2-7; TRBD1 agrees at 7 bases. V lost 1 base to trimming and J lost 5 bases; unmatched junction nucleotides: 11. This CDR3 is built from 16 residues. In germline, CDR1 is SGHAT, CDR2 FQNNGV. The CDR3 bases are TGTGCCAGCAGCTTAGTATTGGGACAGTCGAGCCACGAGCAGTACTTC. Translated, it gives CASSLVLGQSSHEQYF. The variable domain in full, with the rest retrieved from reference TRBV11-2 and TRBJ2-7, is EAGVAQSPRYKIIEKRQSVAFWCNPISGHATLYWYQQILGQGPKLLIQFQNNGVVDDSQLPKDRFSAERLKGVDSTLKIQPAKLEDSAVYLCASSLVLGQSSHEQYFGPGTRLTVT.

In this sample, this clone turned up once. This chain joins TRBV7-9 and TRBJ2-1; TRBD2 aligns across 11 bases. Trimming took 5 bases from V and 7 from J; bases not matched to a gene: 13. CDR1 and CDR2 (germline): SEHNR, FQNEAQ (reference sequence). The CDR3 length is 17 residues. The CDR3 is CASSQGRGLAALNEQFF. CDR3 DNA: TGTGCCAGCAGCCAGGGGAGGGGACTAGCGGCCTTGAATGAGCAGTTCTTC.

J is TRBJ1-6 and V is TRBV2; weak D call: TRBD1 (6 bases). V was clipped by 4 bases and J by 10 bases, with 8 bases between them. Germline V gene lookup returns CDR1 SNHLY and CDR2 FYNNEI. The CDR3 contains 12 residues. The CDR3 loop reads CASSGTASPLHF. The CDR3 nucleotides are TGTGCCAGCAGTGGGACAGCATCACCCCTCCACTTT.

The rearrangement links TRBV5-5 to TRBJ2-7; D is uncertain. V lost 0 bases and J lost 2, with 9 bases in between. This CDR3 has 14 amino acids. Germline V gives CDR1 SGHKS, CDR2 YYEKEE (reference sequence). The CDR3 DNA reads as TGTGCCAGCAGCTTGGCGCACTTACCCTACGAGCAGTACTTC. It specifies CASSLAHLPYEQYF.

J is TRBJ2-6 and V is TRBV5-4, with 13 bases that match TRBD2. CDR1 and CDR2 from the germline V gene are SGHNT and YYREEE (reference sequence). The trim removed 3 bases at V and 2 bases at J, leaving 2 bases unmatched. The CDR3 sequence is 17 residues long. The CDR3 is CASSSGTSGTGANVLTF. The CDR3 bases are TGTGCCAGCAGCTCCGGGACTAGCGGGACTGGGGCCAACGTCCTGACTTTC.